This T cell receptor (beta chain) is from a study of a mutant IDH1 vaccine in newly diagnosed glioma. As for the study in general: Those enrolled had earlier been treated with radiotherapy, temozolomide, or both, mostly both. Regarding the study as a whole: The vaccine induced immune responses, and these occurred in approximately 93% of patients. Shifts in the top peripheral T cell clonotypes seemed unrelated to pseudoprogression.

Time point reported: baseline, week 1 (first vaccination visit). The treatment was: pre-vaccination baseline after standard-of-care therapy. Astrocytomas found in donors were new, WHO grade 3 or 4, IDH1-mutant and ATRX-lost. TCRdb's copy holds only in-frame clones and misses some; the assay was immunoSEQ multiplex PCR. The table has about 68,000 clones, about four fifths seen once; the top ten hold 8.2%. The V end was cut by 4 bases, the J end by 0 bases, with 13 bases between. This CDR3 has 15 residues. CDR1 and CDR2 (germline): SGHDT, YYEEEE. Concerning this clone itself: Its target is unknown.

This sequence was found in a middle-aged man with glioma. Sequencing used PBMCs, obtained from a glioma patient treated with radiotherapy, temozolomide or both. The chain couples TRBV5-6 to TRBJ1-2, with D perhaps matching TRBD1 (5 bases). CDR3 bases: TGTGCCAGCAGCCGCCGGGGGGGGACTAACTATGGCTACACCTTC. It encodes CASSRRGGTNYGYTF.